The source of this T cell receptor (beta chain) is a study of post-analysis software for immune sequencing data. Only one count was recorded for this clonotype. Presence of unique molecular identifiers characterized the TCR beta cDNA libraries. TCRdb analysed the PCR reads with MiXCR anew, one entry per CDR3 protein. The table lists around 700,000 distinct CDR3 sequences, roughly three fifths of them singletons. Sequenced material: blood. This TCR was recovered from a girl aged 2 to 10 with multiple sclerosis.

The CDR3 protein is CASSSSQVGTEAFF. CDR3 DNA: TGTGCCAGCAGCTCGTCACAGGTCGGCACTGAAGCTTTCTTT. This rearrangement joins TRBV5-6 to TRBJ1-1; D may be TRBD1 (5 bases). The CDR3 has 14 amino acids. CDR1 and CDR2 from the germline V gene are SGHDT and YYEEEE. V lost 3 bases, J lost 4 bases, and 13 bases lay in between.